This TCR beta chain stems from a study of molecular identifiers for immune sequencing clone quantification. Study conclusions and caveats: Underestimation of highly expanded clone sizes could arise where identical TCR molecules share a barcode. Clonotypes surpassing 20 RNA copies contained over 98% of effector molecules, versus under 1% in naive cells.

This CDR3 is 15 amino acids long. The ends were cut back, 1 base at V and 4 bases at J, with 12 bases in the middle. CDR1 and CDR2 from the germline V gene are LNHDA and SQIVND (reference sequence). Making the bulk TCR libraries relied on previously described methods and listed TCR primers. TCRdb redid the calling of the PCR reads with MiXCR, one entry per CDR3 protein. The sample has some 580,000 distinct CDR3 sequences, over 25% seen once. As for this clonotype: Antigen: not known.

This sequence was found in a human donor in good health. Some libraries in this study had Jurkat cell RNA spiked in. V usage is TRBV19 and J usage is TRBJ2-3; D unclear. The source material was naive CD8+ T cells from blood, with Jurkat cell RNA spiked in. Documented subset: FACS-sorted CD8+CD4-CCR7+CD45RA+ naive T cells. The CDR3 coding sequence is TGTGCCAGTAGTATAGCGCAGACTTCGGCAGATACGCAGTATTTT. This gives the protein CASSIAQTSADTQYF.